These 28 T cell receptor beta chains share one sample of origin, sequenced in a study of a mutant IDH1 vaccine in newly diagnosed glioma. Clones were sequenced by immunoSEQ multiplex PCR, and TCRdb holds only the in-frame ones, with some missing. The sample lists approximately 60,000 clones, 74% occurring once. Time point noted: week 35, safety follow-up. It was 300 ug of mutant IDH1 20-mer peptide that made up each vaccine dose, given with topical imiquimod. These receptors are not linked to any known antigen. The sample in question was PBMCs, obtained from a glioma patient whose treatment included an IDH1 peptide vaccine. The receptor source for this set is a man aged 50 to 60 with glioma.

This clone is classed as medium-sized (0.01 to 0.1%). The rearrangement uses TRBV27 and TRBJ1-1, with D unclear. CDR1 and CDR2 (germline): MNHEY, SMNVEV (reference sequence). Trimming cost V 4 bases and J 4 bases, with 13 bases left between them. This CDR3 is 14 amino acids long. In nucleotides, the CDR3 is TGTGCCAGCAGTTCCATACTGGGGTTCACTGAAGCTTTCTTT. This gives the protein CASSSILGFTEAFF.

The chain is built from TRBV28 and TRBJ1-2; D perhaps matches TRBD1 (5 bases). From germline, CDR1 is MDHEN and CDR2 SYDVKM. The ends were cut back, 4 bases at V and 8 bases at J, with 14 bases in the middle. The CDR3 has 13 residues. The CDR3 DNA reads as TGTGCCAGCAGTTGGGGCGGGGCTGGGGGCTACACCTTC. Its protein is CASSWGGAGGYTF.

The chain couples TRBV4-2 to TRBJ2-5, with D tentatively TRBD1 (5 bases). Trimming took off 2 bases at V and 0 bases at J, with 10 bases between the two ends. The CDR3 extends over 15 amino acids. Germline loops: CDR1 LGHNA, CDR2 YNFKEQ. CDR3 residues: CASSQLDSDQETQYF. CDR3 sequence (DNA): TGTGCCAGCAGCCAACTTGACAGTGACCAAGAGACCCAGTACTTC.

The V gene is TRBV4-1, the J gene TRBJ2-6, with a possible D match to TRBD2 (5 bases). V was pared by 1 base and J by 0 bases, with 7 bases between. The CDR3 is made up of 16 amino acids. Germline-derived CDR1 and CDR2 are MGHRA and YSYEKL. CDR3 protein: CASSQGTSSGANVLTF. The DNA for the CDR3 is TGCGCCAGCAGCCAAGGCACTAGCTCTGGGGCCAACGTCCTGACTTTC.

The chain combines TRBV29-1 with TRBJ2-7; the D gene is possibly TRBD2 (7 bases). V gave up 6 bases and J gave up 5 bases, with 20 bases separating them. Germline CDR1 SQVTM, CDR2 ANQGSEA. CDR3 length equals 14 residues. Here the CDR3 DNA reads TGCAGCGTCTTGGGGGGGCAGGGCTTAAACGAGCAGTACTTC. Residues: CSVLGGQGLNEQYF.

V and J are TRBV5-1 and TRBJ1-2; maybe TRBD1 (5 bases). The CDR3 is made up of 16 amino acids. The germline CDR1 and CDR2 sequences are SGHRS and YFSETQ. V lost 3 bases and J 4 bases, leaving 19 bases between the germline ends. Here the CDR3 reads CASSSEDHDRTYGYTF. The CDR3 DNA reads TGCGCCAGCAGCTCCGAAGACCACGACAGAACCTATGGCTACACCTTC. The full variable domain, rest sourced from reference TRBV5-1 and TRBJ1-2, is KAGVTQTPRYLIKTRGQQVTLSCSPISGHRSVSWYQQTPGQGLQFLFEYFSETQRNKGNFPGRFSGRQFSNSRSEMNVSTLELGDSALYLCASSSEDHDRTYGYTFGSGTRLTVV.

This chain uses TRBV29-1 with TRBJ2-5; TRBD1 might be the D (6 bases). Germline assignment: CDR1 SQVTM and CDR2 ANQGSEA. The CDR3 is 11 amino acids. CDR3 residues: CSLTDRETQYF. In DNA, the CDR3 is TGCAGTCTCACGGACAGAGAGACCCAGTACTTC.

A few counts support this clone. The chain uses TRBV7-9 and TRBJ1-1; D remains ambiguous. V was trimmed by 2 bases and J by 0 bases, leaving 13 bases between them. CDR3 length: 16 amino acids. CDR1 is SEHNR, CDR2 FQNEAQ, per germline (reference sequence). As DNA, the CDR3 is TGTGCCAGCAGCTTACCGCGGGTGGGCATGAACACTGAAGCTTTCTTT. The encoded protein is CASSLPRVGMNTEAFF.

Remarks on this clone: Other DNA sequences from this sample encode an identical CDR3 as well. The chain links TRBV6-5 to TRBJ1-5, with D tentatively TRBD1 (6 bases). The germline V and J ends were trimmed by 0 bases and 7 bases, with 13 bases remaining between them. The CDR3 spans 15 residues. Looked up from germline, CDR1 is MNHEY and CDR2 is SVGAGI. CDR3 sequence: CASSYSSGVGQPQHF. CDR3 nucleotides: TGTGCCAGCAGTTACTCTTCAGGGGTGGGGCAGCCCCAGCATTTT.

The rearrangement uses TRBV2 and TRBJ2-7, with 7 bases that match TRBD1. The CDR3 runs to 14 residues. Germline trimming cut 4 bases from V and 1 base from J; bases unmatched to any gene: 4. Germline loops: CDR1 SNHLY, CDR2 FYNNEI. CDR3 protein: CASSAQGTSYEQYF. CDR3 DNA sequence: TGTGCCAGCAGTGCACAGGGGACATCCTACGAGCAGTACTTC.

This sequence joins TRBV6-1 and TRBJ1-1; 8 bases line up with TRBD1. The CDR3 runs 13 residues. J was trimmed by 10 bases and V by 9 bases; bases with no gene match: 13. Germline CDR1 is MNHNS and CDR2 is SASEGT. The CDR3 sequence is CASVDGQGLRAFF. CDR3 coding DNA: TGTGCCAGTGTTGATGGACAGGGCCTGAGAGCTTTCTTT.

The sample holds one count of this clone. The chain has TRBV9 and TRBJ2-3; 14 positions agree with TRBD2. The germline V gene encodes CDR1 SGDLS and CDR2 YYNGEE. V shed 4 bases, J shed 5 bases, and the junction held 9 bases outside the gene matches. The CDR3 loop spans 17 amino acids. The chain's CDR3 is CASSPPGLAGVGDTQYF. CDR3 nucleotides: TGTGCCAGCAGCCCTCCGGGACTAGCGGGGGTGGGAGATACGCAGTATTTT.

V usage is TRBV19 and J usage is TRBJ2-7; no clear D gene. V was shortened by 2 bases and J by 3 bases, with 14 bases between the two germline ends. The CDR3 is 15 amino acids. The germline CDR1 and CDR2 sequences are LNHDA and SQIVND (reference sequence). This CDR3 reads CASSIRWSQDYEQYF. The DNA for the CDR3 is TGTGCCAGTAGTATACGCTGGTCCCAGGACTACGAGCAGTACTTC.

Of note for this clone: This may stem from a read error, because a much larger clone lies one nucleotide away. The rearrangement joins TRBV7-2 to TRBJ1-1, with D tentatively TRBD1 (5 bases). The ends were cut back, 3 bases at V and 0 bases at J, with 8 bases in the middle. This CDR3 is 14 amino acids long. CDR1 and CDR2 (germline): SGHTA, FQGNSA. CDR3 nucleotides: TGTGCCAGCAGCTTGGGACCCATGAACACTGAAGCTTTCTTT. This codes for CASSLGPMNTEAFF.

V is TRBV7-2 and J is TRBJ1-2; TRBD1 aligns across 9 bases. V lost 3 bases to trimming and J lost 5 bases; unmatched junction nucleotides: 4. Germline CDR1 and CDR2: SGHTA and FQGNSA. CDR3 length: 14 residues. As DNA, the CDR3 is TGTGCCAGCAGCTTCGGGACAGGGTTTTATGGCTACACCTTC. Residues: CASSFGTGFYGYTF.

With regard to this clone: Other nucleotide sequences from this sample produce the same CDR3. J is TRBJ2-3 and V is TRBV18; no reliable D call. V was trimmed by 1 base and J by 0 bases, leaving 5 bases between them. CDR1 KGHSH and CDR2 LQKENI come from the germline V gene. The CDR3 length is 14 residues. Here the CDR3 DNA reads TGTGCCAGCTCACCACGGGCTAGCACAGATACGCAGTATTTT. As protein: CASSPRASTDTQYF.

This clone appeared once. The chain has TRBV9 and TRBJ2-1; 7 bases agree with TRBD2. The CDR3 is 13 amino acids. Germline V gives CDR1 SGDLS, CDR2 YYNGEE. V gave up 1 base and J gave up 7 bases; unmatched junction bases: 2. The CDR3 reads CASSVYGRNEQFF. The CDR3 DNA reads TGTGCCAGCAGCGTATACGGGAGGAATGAGCAGTTCTTC. The entire variable domain, with the rest obtained from reference TRBV9 and TRBJ2-1, is as follows: DSGVTQTPKHLITATGQRVTLRCSPRSGDLSVYWYQQSLDQGLQFLIQYYNGEERAKGNILERFSAQQFPDLHSELNLSSLELGDSALYFCASSVYGRNEQFFGPGTRLTVL.

The chain couples TRBV7-8 to TRBJ1-1, with D uncertain. Trimming pared 0 bases from V and 5 bases from J, leaving 7 bases between. The germline V gene has CDR1 SGHVS and CDR2 FQNEAQ. The CDR3 contains 13 residues. The CDR3 is CASSLATGTEAFF. CDR3 in DNA: TGTGCCAGCAGCTTAGCGACCGGGACTGAAGCTTTCTTT.

The genes are TRBV19 and TRBJ1-1; D remains ambiguous. The V end was cut by 1 base, the J end by 4 bases, with 16 bases between. The CDR3 consists of 16 residues. CDR1 and CDR2 from the germline V gene are LNHDA and SQIVND (reference sequence). The CDR3 reads CASSIVRASRGTEAFF. CDR3 in DNA: TGTGCCAGTAGTATAGTAAGGGCATCCCGAGGCACTGAAGCTTTCTTT.

By sample share, this clone is medium-sized. The V gene is TRBV5-1, the J gene TRBJ2-1; D is possibly TRBD2 (5 bases). Germline V gene lookup returns CDR1 SGHRS and CDR2 YFSETQ. This CDR3 comprises 14 residues. The V end was cut by 5 bases, the J end by 8 bases, with 17 bases between. The CDR3: CASSTAGIWDEQFF. Here the CDR3 DNA reads TGCGCCAGCAGTACGGCGGGTATTTGGGATGAGCAGTTCTTC.

The J gene is TRBJ1-6, the V gene TRBV4-3, with 9 bases identical to TRBD1. CDR1 is LGHNA, CDR2 YSLEER, per germline. V lost 1 base to trimming and J lost 9 bases; unmatched junction nucleotides: 4. This CDR3 region has 15 residues. CDR3 nucleotides: TGCGCCAGCAGCCAAGGGGGGACAGGGATTTCACCCCTCCACTTT. Translating it yields CASSQGGTGISPLHF.

The chain carries TRBV7-8 and TRBJ1-1; 8 bases line up with TRBD1. The CDR3 spans 16 residues. CDR1 is SGHVS, CDR2 FQNEAQ, per germline. V was pared by 5 bases and J by 0 bases, with 8 bases of the junction left unmatched. The CDR3 sequence: CASSRGTGAMNTEAFF. The DNA of the CDR3 is TGTGCCAGCAGCAGAGGGACAGGAGCCATGAACACTGAAGCTTTCTTT.

The chain recombines TRBV4-2 with TRBJ2-6; either TRBD1 or TRBD2 may fit D (6 bases each). Germline V gives CDR1 LGHNA, CDR2 YNFKEQ. Deletions cut 1 base from V and 2 bases from J, with 9 bases between. This CDR3 spans 16 amino acids. DNA of the CDR3: TGTGCCAGCAGCCAAGGGAGGGGGGCTGGGGCCAACGTCCTGACTTTC. Protein product: CASSQGRGAGANVLTF.

The V call is TRBV5-4, the J call TRBJ1-4, with TRBD1 matching 8 bases. This CDR3 has 16 amino acids. CDR1 SGHNT and CDR2 YYREEE come from the germline V gene (reference sequence). V dropped 0 bases and J dropped 4; count of bases not matched to a gene: 5. The CDR3 DNA sequence: TGTGCCAGCAGCTTGGGGACAGGGTTGGGTAATGAAAAACTGTTTTTT. It encodes CASSLGTGLGNEKLFF.

The rearrangement joins TRBV7-9 to TRBJ1-1; 7 nucleotides match TRBD1. This CDR3 comprises 12 residues. Trimming took 5 bases from V and 8 from J; bases not matched to a gene: 5. Germline V gene data show CDR1 as SEHNR and CDR2 as FQNEAQ (reference sequence). This CDR3 reads CASSPTGSEAFF. The CDR3 DNA is TGTGCCAGCAGCCCGACAGGGAGCGAAGCTTTCTTT.

This chain links TRBV21-1 with TRBJ1-5; the table calls TRBD1, which could not be checked here. TRBV21-1 is described as a pseudogene. This CDR3 has 15 amino acids. CDR3 nucleotide sequence: TGTGCCAGCAGCAAGCCGGGACAGAGAAATCAGCCCCAGCATTTT. It is translated as CASSKPGQRNQPQHF.

V and J are TRBV27 and TRBJ2-7, with D possibly called TRBD1 or TRBD2 (5 bases each). The CDR3 loop spans 14 amino acids. The V gene's germline CDR1 is MNHEY and CDR2 SMNVEV (reference sequence). The V gene lost 5 bases and the J gene lost 7 bases, with 18 bases spanning the gap. CDR3 amino acids: CASSTGTHVPEQYF. The CDR3 bases are TGTGCCAGCAGTACCGGGACCCACGTGCCGGAGCAGTACTTC.

This CDR3 reads CASSDRGLGETQYF. The CDR3, as DNA: TGTGCCAGCAGTGACAGGGGTTTGGGAGAGACCCAGTACTTC. The genes are TRBV2 and TRBJ2-5, with a possible D match to TRBD1 (6 bases). V was trimmed by 3 bases and J by 4 bases, leaving 12 bases between them. CDR1 is SNHLY and CDR2 is FYNNEI in the germline V gene. The CDR3 spans 14 residues.